A selection of T cell receptor beta chains follows, all from one sample in a study of control samples from healthy donors and cancer patients. Assay: immunoSEQ multiplex PCR; the TCRdb copy retains only in-frame clones and omits some. The table has about 52,000 clones, approximately 95% seen once; the top ten hold approximately 2.4%. Input material: blood. The receptor set was obtained from a man aged 25-45 years in good health. Both conserved end residues are part of each CDR3. D genes are given only for firm matches. Rows give clone size only sometimes, using once, few, many, or a class for an expanded clone.

d_call,v_call,j_call,clone_size,cdr3_aa,cdr3_nt
-,TRBV6-1,TRBJ2-3,-,CASSEEAVAFTDTQYF,TGTGCCAGCAGTGAAGAAGCGGTTGCCTTCACAGATACGCAGTATTTT
TRBD2,TRBV7-8,TRBJ2-5,-,CASSAVLGLAGDGETQYF,TGTGCCAGCAGCGCAGTACTCGGACTAGCGGGAGATGGAGAGACCCAGTACTTC
TRBD1,TRBV3-1/TRBV3-2,TRBJ2-6,-,CASSQGTGISGANVLTF,TGTGCCAGCAGCCAAGGGACAGGGATCAGCGGGGCCAACGTCCTGACTTTC
TRBD2,TRBV28,TRBJ2-7,-,CASKGGYGLAFIYEQYF,TGTGCCAGCAAGGGGGGGTACGGACTAGCGTTTATCTACGAGCAGTACTTC
-,TRBV28,TRBJ2-1,-,CASSLSSPDEQFF,TGTGCCAGCAGTTTATCATCGCCAGATGAGCAGTTCTTC
TRBD2,TRBV7-3,TRBJ2-3,-,CASSFSLAGSTDTQYF,TGTGCCAGCAGCTTTAGCCTAGCGGGTTCCACAGATACGCAGTATTTT
-,TRBV12-3/TRBV12-4,TRBJ2-3,-,CASSLGPGDTQYF,TGTGCCAGCAGTTTAGGTCCCGGCGATACGCAGTATTTT
-,TRBV3-1/TRBV3-2,TRBJ1-2,-,CASSLNRAGGYTF,TGTGCCAGCAGCCTAAACAGGGCCGGTGGCTACACCTTC
TRBD2,TRBV27,TRBJ2-1,-,CASISLGLAAYNEQFF,TGTGCCAGCATCTCATTGGGACTAGCCGCCTACAATGAGCAGTTCTTC
-,TRBV6-5,TRBJ2-1,-,CASSSDFPSYNEQFF,TGTGCCAGCAGTTCTGACTTTCCCTCCTACAATGAGCAGTTCTTC
TRBD1,TRBV28,TRBJ2-5,-,CASSFTGGYQETQYF,TGTGCCAGCAGTTTTACAGGGGGGTACCAAGAGACCCAGTACTTC
-,TRBV5-5,TRBJ2-3,-,CASSLEQLADTQYF,TGTGCCAGCAGCTTGGAACAGTTGGCAGATACGCAGTATTTT
TRBD1,TRBV4-2,TRBJ1-4,-,CASSQQGAINEKLFF,TGTGCCAGCAGCCAACAGGGGGCCATTAATGAAAAACTGTTTTTT
-,TRBV30,TRBJ1-2,-,CAWSSLYGYTF,TGTGCCTGGAGTAGCCTCTATGGCTACACCTTC
-,TRBV15,TRBJ1-2,-,CATNKDGNYGYTF,TGTGCCACCAATAAGGATGGGAACTATGGCTACACCTTC
-,TRBV19,TRBJ1-6,-,CASSVKMNSPLHF,TGTGCCAGTAGTGTGAAGATGAATTCACCCCTCCACTTT
TRBD2,TRBV6-2/TRBV6-3,TRBJ2-3,-,CASSYVRASGRARKDTQYF,TGTGCCAGCAGTTACGTTAGAGCTAGCGGGAGGGCCCGAAAAGATACGCAGTATTTT
TRBD1,TRBV6-5,TRBJ1-1,-,CASSSPGTGRNTEAFF,TGTGCCAGCAGTTCCCCAGGGACAGGGAGGAACACTGAAGCTTTCTTT
TRBD1,TRBV4-3,TRBJ2-7,few,CASSQRTGDYEQYF,TGCGCCAGCAGCCAGAGGACAGGGGACTACGAGCAGTACTTC
TRBD1,TRBV2,TRBJ2-7,-,CASSDGDRGQGQYF,TGTGCCAGCAGTGACGGGGACAGAGGACAAGGGCAGTACTTC
-,TRBV5-1,TRBJ2-1,-,CASRIMGGEQFF,TGCGCCAGCCGCATCATGGGGGGTGAGCAGTTCTTC
TRBD1,TRBV27,TRBJ1-1,-,CASIISGQGTTTEAFF,TGTGCCAGCATCATTTCGGGACAGGGAACGACCACTGAAGCTTTCTTT
-,TRBV7-2,TRBJ2-1,-,CASSLSSYNEQFF,TGTGCCAGCAGCTTGAGCTCCTACAATGAGCAGTTCTTC
TRBD1,TRBV29-1,TRBJ1-4,-,CSVEDPTGGKLFF,TGCAGCGTTGAAGACCCAACAGGGGGAAAACTGTTTTTT
TRBD1,TRBV27,TRBJ1-4,-,CASSTYRGSGEKLFF,TGTGCCAGCAGTACCTACAGGGGGTCGGGTGAAAAACTGTTTTTT
TRBD1,TRBV3-1/TRBV3-2,TRBJ2-7,-,CASRNNRGPYEQYF,TGTGCCAGCAGAAACAACAGGGGGCCCTACGAGCAGTACTTC
TRBD1,TRBV19,TRBJ1-2,few,CASSISLGATGGTIYGYTF,TGTGCCAGTAGTATATCCCTCGGGGCCACAGGGGGCACTATATATGGCTACACCTTC
TRBD2,TRBV4-1,TRBJ2-3,-,CASSQESGPSGGDTQYF,TGCGCCAGCAGCCAAGAGTCGGGTCCTAGCGGGGGAGATACGCAGTATTTT
-,TRBV3-1/TRBV3-2,TRBJ1-5,-,CASSKQVNQPQHF,TGTGCCAGCAGCAAACAGGTCAATCAGCCCCAGCATTTT
-,TRBV5-1,TRBJ2-7,few,CASSPGGSPNLSYEQYF,TGCGCCAGCAGCCCCGGGGGATCTCCGAACCTCTCCTACGAGCAGTACTTC
TRBD1,TRBV6-4,TRBJ2-1,few,CASRGQGDHNEQFF,TGTGCCAGCAGAGGGCAGGGGGACCACAATGAGCAGTTCTTC
TRBD2,TRBV11-3,TRBJ2-7,-,CASSLDLGTSGRSYEQYF,TGTGCCAGCAGCTTAGATTTAGGGACTAGCGGGAGGTCCTACGAGCAGTACTTC
-,TRBV5-4,TRBJ1-6,once,CASSDSFSYNSPLHF,TGTGCCAGCAGCGACAGCTTCTCCTATAATTCACCCCTCCACTTT
-,TRBV18,TRBJ1-3,-,CASSPGTSGNTIYF,TGTGCCAGCTCACCAGGTACCTCTGGAAACACCATATATTTT
TRBD1,TRBV11-3,TRBJ1-1,-,CASSATGGTEAFF,TGTGCCAGCAGCGCGACAGGGGGGACTGAAGCTTTCTTT
-,TRBV11-2,TRBJ2-1,-,CASSLAGGNEQFF,TGTGCCAGCAGCTTAGCGGGCGGGAATGAGCAGTTCTTC
TRBD2,TRBV20-1,TRBJ2-7,-,CSATAGSEQYF,TGCAGTGCTACAGCGGGAAGCGAGCAGTACTTC